Each of the 20 T cell receptor beta chains below was sequenced from the same sample in a study of OX40 agonist ivuxolimab in advanced cancers. Profiled with immunoSEQ multiplex PCR; TCRdb holds only in-frame clones, not every one. The sample lists 42,000 or so clones, 81% seen once, with approximately 2.4% in the top ten. The sequences come from CD4+ or CD8+ T cells sorted from blood, collected in a trial of the OX40 agonist ivuxolimab. The receptors originated from an adult with an advanced solid tumor such as melanoma, head and neck, liver or kidney cancer.

The V call is TRBV15, the J call TRBJ2-1, with TRBD2 identical over 7 bases. Germline V CDR1 and CDR2: LNHNV, YYDKDF (reference sequence). This CDR3 contains 16 residues. V gave up 0 bases and J gave up 9 bases; unmatched junction bases: 11. The CDR3 region is CATSRDVGGSRGEQFF. The CDR3 bases are TGTGCCACCAGCAGAGATGTGGGCGGGAGTCGGGGTGAGCAGTTCTTC.

The V call is TRBV5-6, the J call TRBJ2-7; D gene unclear. Germline assignment: CDR1 SGHDT and CDR2 YYEEEE. The CDR3 is made up of 14 amino acids. V lost 2 bases and J 7 bases, leaving 16 bases between the germline ends. This CDR3 is CASSLVASSSEQYV. Written as DNA, the CDR3 is TGTGCCAGCAGCTTAGTGGCCTCTTCCTCGGAGCAGTACGTC.

V gene TRBV30 combines with J gene TRBJ1-3; D unclear. The CDR3 is 13 residues long. Germline CDR1 reads GTSNPN; CDR2 reads SVGIG (reference sequence). Trimming cost V 2 bases and J 9 bases, with 14 bases left between them. CDR3 sequence (DNA): TGTGCCTGGAGTCTAGGAGTTTGGGCCACCATATATTTT. This sequence encodes CAWSLGVWATIYF.

This chain connects TRBV7-2 to TRBJ2-7, with 7 bases aligning to TRBD1. Losses at the gene ends were 3 bases for V and 2 bases for J; bases not matched to a gene: 13. Per germline, CDR1 SGHTA and CDR2 FQGNSA. The CDR3 covers 17 residues. CDR3 nucleotides: TGTGCCAGCAGCTTTCCGTTATTAAGGGACAGTACCTACGAGCAGTACTTC. This translates into CASSFPLLRDSTYEQYF. Filled out from reference TRBV7-2 and TRBJ2-7, the complete variable domain reads GAGVSQSPSNKVTEKGKDVELRCDPISGHTALYWYRQSLGQGLEFLIYFQGNSAPDKSGLPSDRFSAERTGGSVSTLTIQRTQQEDSAVYLCASSFPLLRDSTYEQYFGPGTRLTVT.

The rearrangement joins TRBV18 to TRBJ2-1, with TRBD2 matching over 13 bases. With V trimmed by 6 bases and J by 8 bases, 13 bases remained unmatched. The CDR3 sequence is 17 residues long. In germline, CDR1 is KGHSH, CDR2 LQKENI. CDR3 in DNA: TGTGCCAGCTCCCCCTCCGCCCGACTAGCGGGAGGTCATGAGCAGTTCTTC. The encoded protein is CASSPSARLAGGHEQFF.

The chain joins TRBV2 to TRBJ2-3, with a tentative D call TRBD1 (6 bases). V was clipped by 6 bases and J by 3 bases, with 13 bases between them. CDR1 and CDR2 (germline): SNHLY, FYNNEI. The CDR3 consists of 14 residues. CDR3 residues: CASRTKTGTDTQYF. In nucleotides, the CDR3 is TGTGCCAGCAGGACAAAGACAGGAACAGATACGCAGTATTTT.

V is TRBV18 and J is TRBJ2-7; D is possibly TRBD2 (5 bases). Germline values: CDR1 KGHSH, CDR2 LQKENI. This CDR3 has 16 amino acids. V lost 1 base to trimming and J lost 0 bases, with 13 bases between them. In DNA, the CDR3 is TGTGCCAGCTCACCACAGGGCGGGCAGAGCTCCTACGAGCAGTACGTC. Translating gives CASSPQGGQSSYEQYV.

This clone has just a few counts. The chain joins TRBV12-2 to TRBJ2-5. TRBV12-2 is a known pseudogene. CDR3 length equals 12 residues. DNA for the CDR3: TGTGCAAGTCGCCCCTGGGGGGAGACCCAGTACTTC. Translating it yields CASRPWGETQYF.

This chain joins TRBV6-5 and TRBJ1-2, with D perhaps matching TRBD1 (5 bases). Per the germline V gene, CDR1 is MNHEY and CDR2 is SVGAGI. Deletions cut 1 base from V and 7 bases from J, with 16 bases between. The CDR3 has 15 amino acids. This chain's CDR3 is CASSYLGGILRGYTF. The CDR3 nucleotides read TGTGCCAGCAGTTACTTGGGGGGTATTCTTCGTGGCTACACCTTC.

This clone has more than one count but fewer than ten. The chain is built from TRBV4-3 and TRBJ2-2; 7 bases are shared with TRBD2. The CDR3 is 18 amino acids. V lost 0 bases to trimming and J lost 3 bases; unmatched junction nucleotides: 10. The germline gives CDR1 LGHNA, CDR2 YSLEER. In DNA form, the CDR3 reads TGCGCCAGCAGCCAAGATGGGTCGGGGCTAGCGGACACCGGGGAGCTGTTTTTT. Residues: CASSQDGSGLADTGELFF.

The CDR3, as DNA: TGCGCCAGCAGCTTCGAAGCCCTGGACACTGAAGCTTTCTTT. Amino acids: CASSFEALDTEAFF. The genes are TRBV5-1 and TRBJ1-1; D unresolved. Trimming shortened V by 2 bases and J by 3 bases, and 11 bases separated the two germline ends. This CDR3 contains 14 residues. CDR1 is SGHRS, CDR2 YFSETQ, per germline.

The CDR3 DNA is TGTGCCAGCAGCTTGGCGGCCGGCCGGGACCTTAAAAACATTCAGTACTTC. It specifies CASSLAAGRDLKNIQYF. The chain recombines TRBV5-4 with TRBJ2-4; D is possibly TRBD1 or TRBD2 (5 bases each). V was cut by 0 bases and J by 4 bases, with 17 bases left in between. The CDR3 extends over 17 amino acids. The germline CDR1 and CDR2 sequences are SGHNT and YYREEE (reference sequence).

V usage is TRBV18 and J usage is TRBJ2-1; 10 nucleotides line up with TRBD2. Unmatched junction bases numbered 0, after V lost 3 bases and J lost 10 bases. The CDR3 length is 12 residues. Germline V gene lookup returns CDR1 KGHSH and CDR2 LQKENI. The CDR3 region is CASSPTSGEQFF. The CDR3 DNA sequence: TGTGCCAGCTCACCGACTAGCGGGGAGCAGTTCTTC.

The V call is TRBV12-5, the J call TRBJ1-1, with no clear D. The V gene lost 5 bases and the J gene lost 5 bases, with 12 bases spanning the gap. The CDR3 is made up of 13 amino acids. CDR1 is LGHNT, CDR2 FRNRAP, per germline. The CDR3 spells CASGPDSRTEAFF. CDR3 DNA sequence: TGTGCTAGTGGTCCCGACTCCCGGACTGAAGCTTTCTTT. Using reference TRBV12-5 and TRBJ1-1 for the parts outside the CDR3, the full variable domain is DARVTQTPRHKVTEMGQEVTMRCQPILGHNTVFWYRQTMMQGLELLAYFRNRAPLDDSGMPKDRFSAEMPDATLATLKIQPSEPRDSAVYFCASGPDSRTEAFFGQGTRLTVV.

The chain uses TRBV5-1 and TRBJ2-1, with 9 positions matching TRBD2. Germline V gene lookup returns CDR1 SGHRS and CDR2 YFSETQ. The CDR3 loop spans 15 amino acids. J lost 8 bases, V lost 4 bases, and 10 bases had no gene match. This CDR3 is CASSLGVAGVDEQFF. The DNA for the CDR3 is TGCGCCAGCAGCCTTGGGGTAGCGGGAGTAGATGAGCAGTTCTTC.

J is TRBJ2-2 and V is TRBV11-2; D gene uncertain. Germline-derived CDR1 and CDR2 are SGHAT and FQNNGV. Trimming cost V 2 bases and J 0 bases, with 7 bases left between them. The CDR3 consists of 15 residues. The CDR3 sequence: CASSLLSANTGELFF. The CDR3 nucleotides are TGTGCCAGCAGCTTATTGAGCGCGAACACCGGGGAGCTGTTTTTT.

The chain joins TRBV7-8 to TRBJ2-1; 9 positions agree with TRBD2. Germline-derived CDR1 and CDR2 are SGHVS and FQNEAQ. V shed 6 bases and J 7 bases; nucleotides not matched to a gene: 7. The CDR3 sequence is 14 residues long. The CDR3 nucleotides read TGTGCCAGCAGAGATAGCGGGAGTCTGAATGAGCAGTTCTTC. Translation: CASRDSGSLNEQFF.

The rearrangement uses TRBV4-2 and TRBJ2-7; 9 bases are shared with TRBD2. The CDR3 extends over 15 amino acids. In germline, CDR1 is LGHNA, CDR2 YNFKEQ. The trim removed 3 bases at V and 0 bases at J, leaving 3 bases unmatched. CDR3 coding DNA: TGTGCCAGCAGCCAGGAGACTAGCGGCTCCTACGAGCAGTACTTC. Translated: CASSQETSGSYEQYF.

The gene calls are TRBV2 and TRBJ2-5; weak D call: TRBD2 (5 bases). CDR1 and CDR2 from the germline V gene are SNHLY and FYNNEI. V was clipped by 6 bases and J by 4 bases, with 9 bases between them. CDR3 size: 12 residues. CDR3 region: CASRAEGETQYF. The CDR3 DNA is TGTGCCAGCAGGGCCGAGGGAGAGACCCAGTACTTC. Full variable domain (remainder filled in from reference TRBV2 and TRBJ2-5): EPEVTQTPSHQVTQMGQEVILRCVPISNHLYFYWYRQILGQKVEFLVSFYNNEISEKSEIFDDQFSVERPDGSNFTLKIRSTKLEDSAMYFCASRAEGETQYFGPGTRLLVL.

The V call is TRBV12-5, the J call TRBJ2-3, with no clear D. Germline CDR1 LGHNT, CDR2 FRNRAP. V lost 1 base to trimming and J lost 2 bases, with 4 bases between them. The CDR3 is 13 residues long. The CDR3 DNA reads TGTGCTAGTGGTTTGGGGCTCACAGATACGCAGTATTTT. Translation gives CASGLGLTDTQYF.